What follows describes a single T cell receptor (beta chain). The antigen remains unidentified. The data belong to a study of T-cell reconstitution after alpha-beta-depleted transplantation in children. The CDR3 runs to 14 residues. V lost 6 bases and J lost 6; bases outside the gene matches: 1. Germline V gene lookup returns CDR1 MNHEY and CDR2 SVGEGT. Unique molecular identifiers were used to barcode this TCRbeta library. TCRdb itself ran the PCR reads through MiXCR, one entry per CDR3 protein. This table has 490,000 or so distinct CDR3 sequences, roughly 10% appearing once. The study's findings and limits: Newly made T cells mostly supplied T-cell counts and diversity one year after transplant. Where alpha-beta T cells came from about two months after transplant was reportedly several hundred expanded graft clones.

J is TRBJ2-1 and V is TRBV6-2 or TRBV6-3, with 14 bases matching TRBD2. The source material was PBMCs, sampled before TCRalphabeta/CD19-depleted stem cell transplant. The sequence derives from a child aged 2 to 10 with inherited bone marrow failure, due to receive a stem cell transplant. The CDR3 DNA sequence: TGTGCCAGCAGGGGACTAGCGGGAGCCAATGAGCAGTTCTTC. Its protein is CASRGLAGANEQFF.